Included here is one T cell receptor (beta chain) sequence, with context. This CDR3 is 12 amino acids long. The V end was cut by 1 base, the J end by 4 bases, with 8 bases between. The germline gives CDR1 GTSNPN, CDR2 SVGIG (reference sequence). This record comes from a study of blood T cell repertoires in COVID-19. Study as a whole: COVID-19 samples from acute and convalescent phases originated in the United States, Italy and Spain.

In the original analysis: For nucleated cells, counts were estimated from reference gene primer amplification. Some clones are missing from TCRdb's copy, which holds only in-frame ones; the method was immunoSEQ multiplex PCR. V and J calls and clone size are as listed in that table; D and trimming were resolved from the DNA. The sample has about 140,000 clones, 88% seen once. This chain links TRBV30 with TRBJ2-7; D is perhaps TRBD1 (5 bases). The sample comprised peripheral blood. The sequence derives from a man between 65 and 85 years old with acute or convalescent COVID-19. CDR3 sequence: CAWSANRYEQYF. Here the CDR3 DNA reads TGTGCCTGGAGTGCGAACAGGTACGAGCAGTACTTC.